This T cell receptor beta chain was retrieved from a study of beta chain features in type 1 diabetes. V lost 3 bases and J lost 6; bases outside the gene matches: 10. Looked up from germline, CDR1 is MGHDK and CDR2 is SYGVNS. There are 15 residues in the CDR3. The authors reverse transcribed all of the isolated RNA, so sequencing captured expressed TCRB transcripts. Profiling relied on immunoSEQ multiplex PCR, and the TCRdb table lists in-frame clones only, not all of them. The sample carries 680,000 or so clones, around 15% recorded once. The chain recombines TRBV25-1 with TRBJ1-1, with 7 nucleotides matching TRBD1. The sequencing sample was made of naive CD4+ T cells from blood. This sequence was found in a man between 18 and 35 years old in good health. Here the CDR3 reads CASSEARQGGPEAFF. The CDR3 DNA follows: TGTGCCAGCAGTGAGGCCCGACAGGGTGGTCCTGAAGCTTTCTTT.